These T cell receptor beta chains were read from a single sample in a study of T cell changes during pregnancy in multiple sclerosis. Some clones are missing from TCRdb's copy, which holds only in-frame ones; the method was immunoSEQ multiplex PCR. The table includes 40,000 to 45,000 clones, around 90% detected once. The source material was CD4+ T cells from peripheral blood mononuclear cells, sampled in the third trimester of pregnancy. The receptors originated from a female donor with multiple sclerosis, enrolled in a pregnancy study. Each CDR3 is given with its conserved first and last residue. D genes are given only for firm matches. The size field is filled for only some rows; it gives once, few, many or a size class.

j_call d_call v_call clone_size cdr3_nt cdr3_aa
TRBJ2-2 - TRBV7-8 once TGTGCCAGCAGCTTCTTGGCGGAGAGGTCCGGGGAGCTGTTTTTT CASSFLAERSGELFF
TRBJ2-1 TRBD2 TRBV19 - TGTGCCAGTAGTCGGACTAGCGGGAGGACCTACAATGAGCAGTTCTTC CASSRTSGRTYNEQFF
TRBJ1-4 - TRBV9 - TGTGCCAGCAGTGGAGCCCTCCCAAATGAAAAACTGTTTTTT CASSGALPNEKLFF
TRBJ2-3 TRBD2 TRBV6-1 - TGTGCCAGCAGTGAACTCGTAGCGGGAGGGCATCCAGATACGCAGTATTTT CASSELVAGGHPDTQYF
TRBJ2-7 - TRBV5-5 - TGTGCCAGCAGCAAAAGCGCCCACGAGCAGTACTTC CASSKSAHEQYF
TRBJ2-5 TRBD1 TRBV9 - TGTGCCAGCAGCTCTAACAGGGGGGTCCGGGAGACCCAGTACTTC CASSSNRGVRETQYF
TRBJ2-2 TRBD2 TRBV4-1 - TGCGCCAGCAGCCAAGATCTCGGACTAGCGGGAGTTACCGGGGAGCTGTTTTTT CASSQDLGLAGVTGELFF
TRBJ2-7 TRBD2 TRBV19 - TGTGCCAGTAGTATAGTAGCGGGGACCTACGAGCAGTACTTC CASSIVAGTYEQYF
TRBJ1-5 TRBD1 TRBV27 - TGTGCCAGCAGTTCCGACAGGGCGCTAAGGGGAAATCAGCCCCAGCATTTT CASSSDRALRGNQPQHF
TRBJ1-5 - TRBV10-3 - TGTGCCATCAGTCAGGGGCTGGGAGGCAATCAGCCCCAGCATTTT CAISQGLGGNQPQHF
TRBJ2-3 - TRBV7-3 - TGTGCCAGCAGCTTAACCGGAGGGAGCACAGATACGCAGTATTTT CASSLTGGSTDTQYF
TRBJ2-7 TRBD2 TRBV4-2 few TGTGCCAGCAGCCTCTGGGACCTAGCGGGAGGGCCTGGAGAGCAGTACTTC CASSLWDLAGGPGEQYF
TRBJ2-7 TRBD1 TRBV7-2 - TGTGCCAGCAGCAAGGGACAGGGGGGATTCTACGAGCAGTACTTC CASSKGQGGFYEQYF
TRBJ2-7 TRBD1 TRBV5-4 - TGTGCCAGCAGTTATCCCGGGACAGGGTTCTACGAGCAGTACTTC CASSYPGTGFYEQYF
TRBJ2-2 - TRBV4-3 - TGCGCCAGCAGCCAAGAAATCGTGAACACCGGGGAGCTGTTTTTT CASSQEIVNTGELFF
TRBJ1-1 TRBD1 TRBV6-1 - TGTGCCAGCAGTGATCTTCTGACAGGGTCGAACACTGAAGCTTTCTTT CASSDLLTGSNTEAFF
TRBJ2-7 TRBD1 TRBV19 - TGTGCCAGTAGTATAGCAGGGGGTCACGAGCAGTACTTC CASSIAGGHEQYF
TRBJ1-5 - TRBV7-9 - TGTGCCAGCAGCTTTACAGGGAATCAGCCCCAGCATTTT CASSFTGNQPQHF
TRBJ2-7 - TRBV7-9 - TGTGCCAGCAGCTTAGGTCTAGTTACAGAGCAGTACTTC CASSLGLVTEQYF
TRBJ2-7 TRBD2 TRBV5-1 - TGCGCCAGCAGCTTGGGGGTAGCGGGAGCTATGCCCCTCCACGAGCAGTACTTC CASSLGVAGAMPLHEQYF
TRBJ2-7 TRBD2 TRBV7-2 - TGTGCCAGCAGTTCTATGGGACTACATGAGCAGTACTTC CASSSMGLHEQYF
TRBJ2-1 TRBD2 TRBV5-6 once TGTGCCAGCAACTTGAGTCCGGGAGGGCCCTCCTACAATGAGCAGTTCTTC CASNLSPGGPSYNEQFF
TRBJ2-2 TRBD1 TRBV19 - TGTGCCAGTAGTAGGGGGACAGTCTTGGCCGGGGAGCTGTTTTTT CASSRGTVLAGELFF
TRBJ1-1 - TRBV5-8 - TGTGCCAGCAGCTTGGAGGCAGGGCTCACTGAAGCTTTCTTT CASSLEAGLTEAFF
TRBJ1-1 TRBD1 TRBV19 - TGTGCCAGTGCAAGGACAGGGCAAGCTTTCTTT CASARTGQAFF
TRBJ1-2 - TRBV7-3 - TGTGCCAGCAGCTTAACGCCAGGGCGAGGCTACACCTTC CASSLTPGRGYTF
TRBJ2-1 TRBD2 TRBV7-6 - TGTGCCAGCAGCTTAGGGGAGGGCCGCCGGAATGAGCAGTTCTTC CASSLGEGRRNEQFF
TRBJ2-3 TRBD2 TRBV5-1 - TGCGCCAGCAGCCTCGGACTAGCGGGAAGGGGGAGAGATACGCAGTATTTT CASSLGLAGRGRDTQYF
TRBJ2-3 TRBD2 TRBV19 - TGTGCCAGTAGTGACGGGACTAGGTCAGATACGCAGTATTTT CASSDGTRSDTQYF
TRBJ2-3 TRBD2 TRBV7-3 - TGTGCCAGCAGCCCCCTCGGGAAGCGGGAACAGTATTTT CASSPLGKREQYF
TRBJ2-1 TRBD2 TRBV6-5 - TGTGCCAGCAGTTTCCGGACTAGCGGGAGAGACAATGAGCAGTTCTTC CASSFRTSGRDNEQFF
TRBJ2-1 - TRBV18 - TGTGCCAGCTCACCACCGGCCGGGGATAATGAGCAGTTCTTC CASSPPAGDNEQFF
TRBJ2-6 TRBD1 TRBV11-3 once TGTGCCAGCAGCTCCCGAGGGACAGGGACCTCTGGGGCCAACGTCCTGACTTTC CASSSRGTGTSGANVLTF
TRBJ1-1 TRBD1 TRBV4-3 - TGCGCCAGCAGCCAAGTTGCGGGACAGGTCGCCGAAGCTTTCTTT CASSQVAGQVAEAFF
TRBJ1-2 TRBD1 TRBV7-2 - TGTGCCAGCAGCTCCTCCGGGACAGTTTCCTCCCGGGGCTACACCTTC CASSSSGTVSSRGYTF